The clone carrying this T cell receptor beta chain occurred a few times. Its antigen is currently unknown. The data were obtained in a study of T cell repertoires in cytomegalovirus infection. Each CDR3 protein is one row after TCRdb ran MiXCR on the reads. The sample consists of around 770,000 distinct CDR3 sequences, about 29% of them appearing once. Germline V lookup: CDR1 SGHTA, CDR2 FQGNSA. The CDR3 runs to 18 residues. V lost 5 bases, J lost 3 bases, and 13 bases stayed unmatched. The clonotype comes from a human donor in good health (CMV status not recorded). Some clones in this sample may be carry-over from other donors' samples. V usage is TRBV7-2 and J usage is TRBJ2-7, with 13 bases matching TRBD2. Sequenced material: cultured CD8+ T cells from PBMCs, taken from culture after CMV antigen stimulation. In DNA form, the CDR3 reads TGTGCCAGCAGCCGACCACTAGCGGGGGGGCGGGGTAACTACGAGCAGTACTTC. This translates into CASSRPLAGGRGNYEQYF.